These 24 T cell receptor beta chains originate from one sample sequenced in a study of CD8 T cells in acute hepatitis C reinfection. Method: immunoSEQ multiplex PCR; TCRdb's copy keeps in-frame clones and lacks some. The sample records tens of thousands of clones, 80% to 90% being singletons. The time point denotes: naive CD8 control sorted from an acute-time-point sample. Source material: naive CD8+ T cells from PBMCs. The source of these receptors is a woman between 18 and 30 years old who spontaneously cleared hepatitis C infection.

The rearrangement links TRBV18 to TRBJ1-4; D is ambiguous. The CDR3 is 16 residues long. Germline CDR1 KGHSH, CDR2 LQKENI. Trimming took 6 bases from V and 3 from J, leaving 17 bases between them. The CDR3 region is CASSRVFGESNEKLFF. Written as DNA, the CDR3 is TGTGCCAGCTCGCGAGTATTCGGAGAATCTAATGAAAAACTGTTTTTT.

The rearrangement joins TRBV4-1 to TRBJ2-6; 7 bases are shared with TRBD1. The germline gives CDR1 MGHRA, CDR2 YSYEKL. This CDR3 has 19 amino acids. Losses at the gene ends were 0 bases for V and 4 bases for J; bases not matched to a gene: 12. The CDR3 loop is CASSQEVGTARGGANVLTF. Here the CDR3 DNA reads TGCGCCAGCAGCCAAGAAGTCGGGACAGCCCGGGGAGGGGCCAACGTCCTGACTTTC.

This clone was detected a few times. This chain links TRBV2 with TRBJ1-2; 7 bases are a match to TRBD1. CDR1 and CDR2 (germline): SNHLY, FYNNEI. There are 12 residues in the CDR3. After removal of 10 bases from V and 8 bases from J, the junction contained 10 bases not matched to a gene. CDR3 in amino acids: CANDRELWGYTF. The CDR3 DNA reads TGTGCCAATGACAGGGAGCTGTGGGGCTACACCTTC. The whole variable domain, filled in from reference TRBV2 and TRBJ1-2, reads EPEVTQTPSHQVTQMGQEVILRCVPISNHLYFYWYRQILGQKVEFLVSFYNNEISEKSEIFDDQFSVERPDGSNFTLKIRSTKLEDSAMYFCANDRELWGYTFGSGTRLTVV.

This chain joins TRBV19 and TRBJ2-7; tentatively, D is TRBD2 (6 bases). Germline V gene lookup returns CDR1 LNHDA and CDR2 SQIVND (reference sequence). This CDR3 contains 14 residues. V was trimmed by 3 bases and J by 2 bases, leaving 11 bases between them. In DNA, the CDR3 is TGTGCCAGTAGTATTGGAGGGTCCCCCTACGAGCAGTACTTC. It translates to CASSIGGSPYEQYF.

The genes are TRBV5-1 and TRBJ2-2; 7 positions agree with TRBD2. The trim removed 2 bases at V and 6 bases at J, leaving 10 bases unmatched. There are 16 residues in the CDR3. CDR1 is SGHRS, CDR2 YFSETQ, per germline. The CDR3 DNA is TGCGCCAGCAGCTTCGTCGCCGGGAGGTTATCCGGGGAGCTGTTTTTT. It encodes CASSFVAGRLSGELFF.

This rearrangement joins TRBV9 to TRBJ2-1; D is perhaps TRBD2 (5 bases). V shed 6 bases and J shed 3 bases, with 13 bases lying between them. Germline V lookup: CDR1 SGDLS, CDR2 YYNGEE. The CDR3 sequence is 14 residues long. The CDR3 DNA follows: TGTGCCAGCACCTACCGAGCGGACTACAATGAGCAGTTCTTC. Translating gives CASTYRADYNEQFF. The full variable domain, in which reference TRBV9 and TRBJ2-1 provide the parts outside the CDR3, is DSGVTQTPKHLITATGQRVTLRCSPRSGDLSVYWYQQSLDQGLQFLIQYYNGEERAKGNILERFSAQQFPDLHSELNLSSLELGDSALYFCASTYRADYNEQFFGPGTRLTVL.

The chain's CDR3 is CASSQPPFGGGTDTQYF. As DNA, the CDR3 is TGTGCCAGCAGCCAACCCCCTTTCGGGGGCGGTACAGATACGCAGTATTTT. This chain uses TRBV7-6 with TRBJ2-3; either TRBD1 or TRBD2 may fit D (6 bases each). This CDR3 has 17 amino acids. Germline assignment: CDR1 SGHVS and CDR2 FNYEAQ. V gave up 5 bases and J gave up 3 bases, with 21 bases separating them.

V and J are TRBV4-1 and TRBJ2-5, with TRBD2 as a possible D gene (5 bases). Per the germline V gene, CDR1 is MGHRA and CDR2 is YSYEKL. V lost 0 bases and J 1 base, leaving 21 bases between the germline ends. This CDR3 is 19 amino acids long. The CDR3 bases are TGCGCCAGCAGCCAAGATTCTCCGGACTCCTACCCTTTCCAAGAGACCCAGTACTTC. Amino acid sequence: CASSQDSPDSYPFQETQYF.

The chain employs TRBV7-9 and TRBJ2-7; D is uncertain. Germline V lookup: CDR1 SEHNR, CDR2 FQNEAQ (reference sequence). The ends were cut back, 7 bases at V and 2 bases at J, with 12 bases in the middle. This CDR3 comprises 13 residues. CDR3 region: CASTPGNTYEQYF. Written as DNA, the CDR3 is TGTGCCAGCACCCCTGGCAACACCTACGAGCAGTACTTC.

The CDR3 here is CASIGSEAFF. The CDR3 nucleotides are TGTGCCAGCATTGGCTCTGAAGCTTTCTTT. This chain connects TRBV6-5 to TRBJ1-1, with no clear D. Germline V gene lookup returns CDR1 MNHEY and CDR2 SVGAGI. The CDR3 spans 10 residues. V was trimmed by 7 bases and J by 6 bases, leaving 6 bases between them.

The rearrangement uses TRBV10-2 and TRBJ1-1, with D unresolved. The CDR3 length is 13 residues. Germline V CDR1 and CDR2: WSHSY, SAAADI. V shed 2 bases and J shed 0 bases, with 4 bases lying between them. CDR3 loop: CASSEGMNTEAFF. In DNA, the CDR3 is TGCGCCAGCAGTGAGGGAATGAACACTGAAGCTTTCTTT.

DNA for the CDR3: TGTGCCAGTAGTATTCATGGCGGGACCTACGAGCAGTACTTC. Residues: CASSIHGGTYEQYF. The rearrangement joins TRBV19 to TRBJ2-7; D perhaps matches TRBD2 (6 bases). Trimming cost V 3 bases and J 2 bases, with 11 bases left between them. The CDR3 has 14 residues. Germline V CDR1 and CDR2: LNHDA, SQIVND (reference sequence).

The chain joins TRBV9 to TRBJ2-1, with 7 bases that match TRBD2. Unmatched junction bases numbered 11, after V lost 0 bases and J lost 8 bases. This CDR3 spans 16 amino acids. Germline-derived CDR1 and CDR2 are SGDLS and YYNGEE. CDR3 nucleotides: TGTGCCAGCAGCGTAGATGGCGGGAGCGGTTTAGATGAGCAGTTCTTC. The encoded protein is CASSVDGGSGLDEQFF.

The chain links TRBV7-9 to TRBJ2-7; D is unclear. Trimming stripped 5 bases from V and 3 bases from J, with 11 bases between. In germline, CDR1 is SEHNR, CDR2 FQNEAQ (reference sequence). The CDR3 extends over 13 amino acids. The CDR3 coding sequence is TGTGCCAGCAGCCCGGGTTACGTCTACGAGCAGTACTTC. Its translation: CASSPGYVYEQYF.

Here the CDR3 reads CASSEQGAISEAFF. The CDR3, as DNA: TGTGCCAGCAGCGAGCAGGGGGCGATTTCTGAAGCTTTCTTT. This chain connects TRBV9 to TRBJ1-1, with 8 bases identical to TRBD1. Trimming removed 3 bases from V and 6 bases from J; junction bases left unmatched: 7. CDR1 is SGDLS, CDR2 YYNGEE, per germline. CDR3 length: 14 residues.

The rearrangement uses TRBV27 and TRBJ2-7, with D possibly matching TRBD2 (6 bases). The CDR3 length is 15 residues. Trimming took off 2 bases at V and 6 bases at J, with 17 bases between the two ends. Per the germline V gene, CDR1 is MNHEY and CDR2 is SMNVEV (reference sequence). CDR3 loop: CASSLLSGSASEQYF. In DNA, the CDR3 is TGTGCCAGCAGTTTACTTTCCGGGAGCGCCTCCGAGCAGTACTTC.

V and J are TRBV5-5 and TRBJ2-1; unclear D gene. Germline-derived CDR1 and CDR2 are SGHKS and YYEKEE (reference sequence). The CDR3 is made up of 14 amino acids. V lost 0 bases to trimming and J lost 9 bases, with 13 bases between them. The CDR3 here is CASSLEWDGSEQFF. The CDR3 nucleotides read TGTGCCAGCAGCTTGGAGTGGGATGGTAGTGAGCAGTTCTTC.

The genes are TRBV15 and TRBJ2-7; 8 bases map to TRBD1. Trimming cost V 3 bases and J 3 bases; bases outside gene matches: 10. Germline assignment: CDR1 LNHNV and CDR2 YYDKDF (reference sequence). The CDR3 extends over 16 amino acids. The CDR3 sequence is CATSSLDRDRFYEQYF. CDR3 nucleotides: TGTGCCACCAGCAGCCTTGACCGGGACAGGTTCTACGAGCAGTACTTC. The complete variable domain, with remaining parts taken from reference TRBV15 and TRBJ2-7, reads DAMVIQNPRYQVTQFGKPVTLSCSQTLNHNVMYWYQQKSSQAPKLLFHYYDKDFNNEADTPDNFQSRRPNTSFCFLDIRSPGLGDTAMYLCATSSLDRDRFYEQYFGPGTRLTVT.

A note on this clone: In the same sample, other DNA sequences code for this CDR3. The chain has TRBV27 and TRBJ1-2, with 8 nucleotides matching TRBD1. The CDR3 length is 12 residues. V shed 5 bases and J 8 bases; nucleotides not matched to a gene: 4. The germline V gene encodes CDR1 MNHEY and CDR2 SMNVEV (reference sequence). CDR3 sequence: CASSTWTGGYTF. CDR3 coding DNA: TGTGCCAGCAGTACTTGGACAGGGGGCTACACCTTC.

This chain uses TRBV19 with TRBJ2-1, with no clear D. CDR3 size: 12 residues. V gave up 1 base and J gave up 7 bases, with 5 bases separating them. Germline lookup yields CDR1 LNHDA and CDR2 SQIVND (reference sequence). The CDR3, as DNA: TGTGCCAGTAGTATAGGTGAAAATGAGCAGTTCTTC. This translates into CASSIGENEQFF.

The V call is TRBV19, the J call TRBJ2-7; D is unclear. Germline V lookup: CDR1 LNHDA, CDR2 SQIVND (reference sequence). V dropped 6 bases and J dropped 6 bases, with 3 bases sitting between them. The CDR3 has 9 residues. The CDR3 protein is CASSSEQYF. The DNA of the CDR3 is TGTGCCAGTAGCTCCGAGCAGTACTTC.

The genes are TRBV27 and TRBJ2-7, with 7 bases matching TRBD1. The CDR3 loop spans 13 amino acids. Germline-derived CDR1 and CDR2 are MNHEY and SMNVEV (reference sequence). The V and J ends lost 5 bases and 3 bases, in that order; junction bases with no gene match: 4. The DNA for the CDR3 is TGTGCCAGCAGTCCTCGGACAGGCTACGAGCAGTACTTC. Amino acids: CASSPRTGYEQYF.

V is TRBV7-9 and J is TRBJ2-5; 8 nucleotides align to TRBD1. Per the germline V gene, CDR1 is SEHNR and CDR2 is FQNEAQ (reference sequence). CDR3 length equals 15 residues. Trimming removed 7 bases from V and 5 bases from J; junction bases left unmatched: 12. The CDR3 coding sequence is TGTGCCAGCACCACCTCCCAGGGGGCACTGGAGACCCAGTACTTC. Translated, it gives CASTTSQGALETQYF.

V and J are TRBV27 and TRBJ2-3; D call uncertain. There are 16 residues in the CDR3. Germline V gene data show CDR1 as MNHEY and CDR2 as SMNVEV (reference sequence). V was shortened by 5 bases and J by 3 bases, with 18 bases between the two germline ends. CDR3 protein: CASSPEERTTTDTQYF. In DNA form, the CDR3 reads TGTGCCAGCAGTCCCGAGGAGCGCACTACAACAGATACGCAGTATTTT.